Here is one T cell receptor (beta chain) with its context. These data come from a study of technical replicates of blood from a few donors. The repertoire was sequenced with immunoSEQ multiplex PCR; TCRdb's copy has only in-frame clones and lacks some. Of under 75,000 clones in the sample, approximately 83% were seen once. Germline V gene data show CDR1 as SGDLS and CDR2 as YYNGEE. With 5 bases clipped from V and 2 bases from J, the junction kept 16 bases outside the gene matches. The CDR3 is made up of 17 amino acids. Sequencing used PBMCs. This rearrangement joins TRBV9 to TRBJ2-7; 7 positions agree with TRBD2. This TCR was sampled from a human donor in good health. Some clones in this sample may be carry-over from other donors' samples. For the CDR3, the DNA is TGTGCCAGCAGTCCCCGGCAGGGTAGCGGGTACACCTACGAGCAGTACTTC. Translation gives CASSPRQGSGYTYEQYF.